This is a list of T cell receptor beta chains from one sample in a study of blood T cell repertoires in COVID-19. Using immunoSEQ multiplex PCR, the repertoire was profiled, and TCRdb retains in-frame clones only, with some absent. Among about 250,000 clones listed, about 90% were seen once. The sample taken for sequencing was PBMCs or T cells enriched from blood (not recorded which). These receptors were obtained from a woman aged 25 to 39 with acute COVID-19. The CDR3 runs from the conserved cysteine through the conserved F or W.

TRBV7-7	TRBJ2-5	CASSLQGSQRETQYF
TRBV5-1	TRBJ2-5	CASSYRTDSETQYF
TRBV11-2	TRBJ1-4	CASSLTGEKEKLFF
TRBV6-5	TRBJ2-3	CASRNPTGYTDTQYF
TRBV27	TRBJ2-1	CASSFTSSYNEQFF
TRBV6-5	TRBJ2-7	CAITAGDISYEQYF
TRBV18	TRBJ2-7	CASSPGDTSYEQYF
TRBV6-2/TRBV6-3	TRBJ2-3	CASSALADTQYF
TRBV7-9	TRBJ2-5	CASSYYQQETQYF
TRBV19	TRBJ1-5	CASSIDRSQPQHF
TRBV28	TRBJ2-2	CASRSQQGVGAGELFF
TRBV6-6	TRBJ1-3	CASSSPGNTIYF
TRBV13	TRBJ1-2	CASSAYGAYGYTF
TRBV4-3	TRBJ2-3	CASSQASSSSTDTQYF
TRBV27	TRBJ1-5	CASSPTPGRARNQPQHF
TRBV5-8	TRBJ1-5	CASRPGQGKPSNQPQHF
TRBV27	TRBJ1-6	CASRRHLTGRDGNSPLHF
TRBV5-1	TRBJ2-6	CASSQGQGSSGANVLTF
TRBV19	TRBJ2-3	CASSIVAQGALDTQYF
TRBV6-5	TRBJ1-1	CASSPGQGFYTEAFF
TRBV5-1	TRBJ1-1	CASSLGQHSTEAFF
TRBV28	TRBJ2-7	CASRTSGPYEQYF
TRBV30	TRBJ1-2	CASTGTGHGYTF
TRBV12-3/TRBV12-4	TRBJ1-5	CASNPGRTQPQHF
TRBV6-5	TRBJ1-5	CASSPPPGDGQPQHF
TRBV12-5	TRBJ1-5	CASGFEAGPQHF
TRBV5-6	TRBJ1-2	CASSFSGQGLGGYTF
TRBV4-1	TRBJ1-4	CASSHQPDEELFF
TRBV19	TRBJ1-2	CASDVGQGPNYGYTF
TRBV5-6	TRBJ2-7	CASSAGRITYEQYF
TRBV20-1	TRBJ1-1	CSASDPVQGATEAFF
TRBV5-1	TRBJ2-5	CASSLARQGAETQYF
TRBV9	TRBJ2-1	CASSAQPGLAGQGSYNEQFF
TRBV28	TRBJ1-3	CASSKHRDSGNTIYF
TRBV7-9	TRBJ1-1	CASSLSWTEGPEAFF
TRBV2	TRBJ2-3	CASSERGQFSSTDTQYF
TRBV18	TRBJ1-1	CASSTGVIMNTEAFF
TRBV29-1	TRBJ1-1	CSVVGGTGGANTEAFF
TRBV6-1	TRBJ2-3	CASSENAGTSTDTQYF
TRBV13	TRBJ2-4	CASSLGGLAGYRDIQYF
TRBV3-1/TRBV3-2	TRBJ2-7	CASSQDIGTGETEQYF
TRBV18	TRBJ1-3	CASSPRQGSGNTIYF
TRBV5-1	TRBJ1-2	CASSLGSGATARYTF
TRBV6-2/TRBV6-3	TRBJ1-5	CASSPRHSNQPQHF
TRBV28	TRBJ2-7	CASSRGSYEQYF
TRBV6-5	TRBJ1-1	CASQGDGTEAFF
TRBV28	TRBJ2-4	CASSPDRGHTLAKNIQYF
TRBV7-3	TRBJ2-7	CASSLSHSSYEQYF
TRBV29-1	TRBJ1-2	CSVPEGGLWGYTF
TRBV4-3	TRBJ2-3	CASSQDLAGGLLSDTQYF
TRBV20-1	TRBJ1-1	CSASRDTSTEAFF